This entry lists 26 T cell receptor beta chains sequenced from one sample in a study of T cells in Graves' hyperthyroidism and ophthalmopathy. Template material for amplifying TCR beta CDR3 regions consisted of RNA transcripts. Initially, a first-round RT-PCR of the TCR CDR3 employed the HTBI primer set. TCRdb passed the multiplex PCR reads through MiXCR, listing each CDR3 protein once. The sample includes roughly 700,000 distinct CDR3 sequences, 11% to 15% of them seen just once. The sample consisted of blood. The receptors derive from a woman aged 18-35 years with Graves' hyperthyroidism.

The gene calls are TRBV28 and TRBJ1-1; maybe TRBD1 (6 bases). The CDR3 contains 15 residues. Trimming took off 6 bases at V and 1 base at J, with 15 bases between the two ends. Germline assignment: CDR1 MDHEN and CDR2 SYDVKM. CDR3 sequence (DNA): TGTGCCAGCAGCTTCGGACAGCACAGGAACACTGAAGCTTTCTTT. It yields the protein CASSFGQHRNTEAFF. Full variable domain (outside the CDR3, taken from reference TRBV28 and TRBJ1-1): DVKVTQSSRYLVKRTGEKVFLECVQDMDHENMFWYRQDPGLGLRLIYFSYDVKMKEKGDIPEGYSVSREKKERFSLILESASTNQTSMYLCASSFGQHRNTEAFFGQGTRLTVV.

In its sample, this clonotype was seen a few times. The DNA for the CDR3 is TGTGCCAGCTCACCACTTGGAGGACTTTCCACCGGGGAGCTGTTTTTT. Protein: CASSPLGGLSTGELFF. This chain joins TRBV18 and TRBJ2-2, with a possible D match to TRBD2 (5 bases). V was cut by 1 base and J by 4 bases, with 13 bases left in between. In germline, CDR1 is KGHSH, CDR2 LQKENI. This CDR3 region has 16 residues. Together with reference TRBV18 and TRBJ2-2, the CDR3 gives the full variable domain: NAGVMQNPRHLVRRRGQEARLRCSPMKGHSHVYWYRQLPEEGLKFMVYLQKENIIDESGMPKERFSAEFPKEGPSILRIQQVVRGDSAAYFCASSPLGGLSTGELFFGEGSRLTVL.

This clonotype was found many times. The CDR3 loop reads CASSEKNEAFF. CDR3 in DNA: TGCGCCAGCAGTGAGAAGAACGAAGCTTTCTTT. The V and J genes are TRBV10-2 and TRBJ1-1, with D uncertain. The CDR3 is made up of 11 amino acids. Germline V gene lookup returns CDR1 WSHSY and CDR2 SAAADI. V gave up 2 bases and J gave up 8 bases, with 6 bases separating them.

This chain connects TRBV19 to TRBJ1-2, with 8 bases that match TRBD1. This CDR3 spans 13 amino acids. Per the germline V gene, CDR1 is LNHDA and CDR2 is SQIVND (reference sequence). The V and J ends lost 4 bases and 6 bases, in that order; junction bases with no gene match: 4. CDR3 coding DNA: TGTGCCAGTAGTAGGATGACAGGGGATGGCTACACCTTC. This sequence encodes CASSRMTGDGYTF.

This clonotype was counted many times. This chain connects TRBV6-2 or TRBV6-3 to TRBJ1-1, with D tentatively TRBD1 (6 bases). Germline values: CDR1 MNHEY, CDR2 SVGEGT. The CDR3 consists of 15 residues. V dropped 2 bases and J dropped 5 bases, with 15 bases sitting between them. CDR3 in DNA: TGTGCCAGCAGTTACAGTCTGGGGGCACGGACTGAAGCTTTCTTT. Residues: CASSYSLGARTEAFF.

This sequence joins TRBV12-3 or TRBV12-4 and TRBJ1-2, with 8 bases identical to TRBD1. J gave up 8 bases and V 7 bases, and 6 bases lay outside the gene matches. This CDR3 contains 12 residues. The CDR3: CASKDRGRGYTF. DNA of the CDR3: TGTGCCAGCAAAGACAGGGGCAGAGGCTACACCTTC.

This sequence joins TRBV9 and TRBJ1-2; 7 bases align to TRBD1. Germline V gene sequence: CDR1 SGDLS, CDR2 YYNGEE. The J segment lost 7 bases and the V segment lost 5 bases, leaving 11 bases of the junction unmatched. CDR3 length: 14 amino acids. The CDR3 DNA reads TGTGCCAGCAGGGGTGGAGGGGGCGACTCTGGCTACACCTTC. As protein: CASRGGGGDSGYTF.

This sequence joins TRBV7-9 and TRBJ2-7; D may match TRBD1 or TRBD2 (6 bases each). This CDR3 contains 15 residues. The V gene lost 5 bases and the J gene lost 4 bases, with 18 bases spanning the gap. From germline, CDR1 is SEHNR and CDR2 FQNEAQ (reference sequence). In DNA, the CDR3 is TGTGCCAGCAGCCCCCGGGGGCGGAAACATTACGAGCAGTACTTC. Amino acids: CASSPRGRKHYEQYF.

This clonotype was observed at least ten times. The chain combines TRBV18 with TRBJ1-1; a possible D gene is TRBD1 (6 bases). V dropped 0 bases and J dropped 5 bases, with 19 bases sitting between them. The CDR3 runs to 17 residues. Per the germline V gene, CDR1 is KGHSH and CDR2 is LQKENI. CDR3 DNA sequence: TGTGCCAGCTCACCACCGTACAGGGAGACCGCCCAGACTGAAGCTTTCTTT. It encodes CASSPPYRETAQTEAFF.

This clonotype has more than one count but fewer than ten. Written as DNA, the CDR3 is TGTGCCACCCACCCCGGGACCGGGGAGCTGTTTTTT. Translation gives CATHPGTGELFF. This chain links TRBV24-1 with TRBJ2-2; D gene unclear. Germline CDR1 and CDR2: KGHDR and SFDVKD. CDR3 length equals 12 residues. Trimming pared 9 bases from V and 5 bases from J, leaving 9 bases between.

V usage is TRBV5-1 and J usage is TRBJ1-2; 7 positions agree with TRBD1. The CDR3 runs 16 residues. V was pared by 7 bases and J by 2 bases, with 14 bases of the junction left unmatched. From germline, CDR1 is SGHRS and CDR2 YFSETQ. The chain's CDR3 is CASGKGDRTRNYGYTF. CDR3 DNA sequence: TGCGCCAGCGGCAAGGGGGACAGAACACGGAACTATGGCTACACCTTC.

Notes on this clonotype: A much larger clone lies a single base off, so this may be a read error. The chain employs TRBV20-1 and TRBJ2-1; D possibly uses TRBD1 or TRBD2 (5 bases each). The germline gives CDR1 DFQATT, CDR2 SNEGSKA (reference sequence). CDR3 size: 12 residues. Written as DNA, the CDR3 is TGCAGTGCTTGGGACCCAACAATGAAGCAGTCCTTC. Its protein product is CSAWDPTMKQSF.

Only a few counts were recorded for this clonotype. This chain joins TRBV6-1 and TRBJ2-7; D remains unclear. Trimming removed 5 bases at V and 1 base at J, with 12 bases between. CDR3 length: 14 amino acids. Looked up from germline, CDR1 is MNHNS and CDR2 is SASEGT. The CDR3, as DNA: TGTGCCAGCAGTTGGGGTGAACTTTCCTACGAGCAGTACTTC. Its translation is CASSWGELSYEQYF.

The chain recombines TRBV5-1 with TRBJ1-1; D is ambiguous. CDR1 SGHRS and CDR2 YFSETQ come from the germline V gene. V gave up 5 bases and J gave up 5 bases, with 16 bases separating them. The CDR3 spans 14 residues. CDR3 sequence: CASSLRRSETEAFF. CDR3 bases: TGCGCCAGCAGTTTGCGCAGATCTGAAACTGAAGCTTTCTTT.

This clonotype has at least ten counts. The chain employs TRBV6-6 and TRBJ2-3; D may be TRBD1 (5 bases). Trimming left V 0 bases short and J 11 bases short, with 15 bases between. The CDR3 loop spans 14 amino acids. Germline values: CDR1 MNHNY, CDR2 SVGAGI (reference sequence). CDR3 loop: CASSYSPATDQQYF. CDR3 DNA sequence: TGTGCCAGCAGTTACTCTCCCGCGACAGACCAGCAGTATTTT.

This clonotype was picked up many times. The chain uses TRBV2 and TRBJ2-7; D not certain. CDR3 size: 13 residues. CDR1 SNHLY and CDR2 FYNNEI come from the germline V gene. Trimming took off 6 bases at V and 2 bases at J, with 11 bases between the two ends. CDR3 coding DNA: TGTGCCAGCAGCCCTAAAATTGCCTACGAGCAGTACTTC. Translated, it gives CASSPKIAYEQYF.

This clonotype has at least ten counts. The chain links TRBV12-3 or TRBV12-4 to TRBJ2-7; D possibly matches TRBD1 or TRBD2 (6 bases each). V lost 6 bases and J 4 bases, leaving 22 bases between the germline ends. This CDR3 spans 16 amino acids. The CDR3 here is CASSGGRDQPLYEQYF. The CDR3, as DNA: TGTGCCAGCAGCGGGGGCCGGGACCAACCTTTATACGAGCAGTACTTC.

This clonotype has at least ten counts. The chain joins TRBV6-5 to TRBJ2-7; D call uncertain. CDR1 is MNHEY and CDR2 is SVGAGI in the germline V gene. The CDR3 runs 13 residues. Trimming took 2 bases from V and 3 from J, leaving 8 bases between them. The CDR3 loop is CASSYTASYEQYF. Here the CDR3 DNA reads TGTGCCAGCAGTTACACGGCTAGCTACGAGCAGTACTTC.

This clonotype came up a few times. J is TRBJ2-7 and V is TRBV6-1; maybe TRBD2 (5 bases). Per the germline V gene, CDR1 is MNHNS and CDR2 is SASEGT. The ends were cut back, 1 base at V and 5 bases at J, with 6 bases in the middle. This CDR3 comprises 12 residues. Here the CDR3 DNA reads TGTGCCAGCAGTGAAGTCGGGGACGAGCAGTACTTC. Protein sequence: CASSEVGDEQYF.

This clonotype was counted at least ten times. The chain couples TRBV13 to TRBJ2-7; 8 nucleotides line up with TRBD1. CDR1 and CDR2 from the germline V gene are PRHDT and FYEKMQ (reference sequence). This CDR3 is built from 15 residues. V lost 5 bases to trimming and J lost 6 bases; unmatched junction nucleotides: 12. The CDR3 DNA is TGTGCCAGCAGCGCCCGGACAGGGACCGCCGGCGAGCAGTACTTC. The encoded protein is CASSARTGTAGEQYF.

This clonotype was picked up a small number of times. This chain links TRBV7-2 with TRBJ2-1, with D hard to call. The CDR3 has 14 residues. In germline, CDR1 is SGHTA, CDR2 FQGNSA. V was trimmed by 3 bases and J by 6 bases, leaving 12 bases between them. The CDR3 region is CASSLAYWSNEQFF. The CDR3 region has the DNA TGTGCCAGCAGCTTGGCCTATTGGTCCAATGAGCAGTTCTTC.

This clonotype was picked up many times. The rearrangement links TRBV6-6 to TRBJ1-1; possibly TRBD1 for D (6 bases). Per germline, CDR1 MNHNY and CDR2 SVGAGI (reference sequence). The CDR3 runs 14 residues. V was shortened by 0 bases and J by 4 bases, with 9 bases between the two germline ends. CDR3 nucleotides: TGTGCCAGCAGTTACTCGAGGGGGGGCACTGAAGCTTTCTTT. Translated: CASSYSRGGTEAFF.

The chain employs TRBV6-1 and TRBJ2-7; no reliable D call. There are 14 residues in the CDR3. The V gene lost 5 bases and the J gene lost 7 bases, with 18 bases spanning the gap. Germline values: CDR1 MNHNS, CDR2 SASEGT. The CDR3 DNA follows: TGTGCCAGCAGTTCCCGGACCTTTTCCGGGGAGCAGTACTTC. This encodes CASSSRTFSGEQYF.

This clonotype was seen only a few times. CDR3 in amino acids: CASSLFGGQNTGELFF. CDR3 sequence (DNA): TGTGCCAGCAGCTTATTTGGGGGACAGAACACCGGGGAGCTGTTTTTT. The gene calls are TRBV11-3 and TRBJ2-2; perhaps TRBD1 as D (6 bases). CDR3 length: 16 amino acids. Germline lookup yields CDR1 SGHNT and CDR2 YENEEA. The ends were cut back, 2 bases at V and 1 base at J, with 11 bases in the middle.

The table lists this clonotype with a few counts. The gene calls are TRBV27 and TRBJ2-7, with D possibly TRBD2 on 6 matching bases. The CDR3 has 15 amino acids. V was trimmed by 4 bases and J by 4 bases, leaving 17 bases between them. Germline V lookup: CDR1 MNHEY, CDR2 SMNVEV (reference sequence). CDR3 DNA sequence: TGTGCCAGCAGTTCCTGGAGGGCCGTGGGATACGAGCAGTACTTC. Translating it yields CASSSWRAVGYEQYF.

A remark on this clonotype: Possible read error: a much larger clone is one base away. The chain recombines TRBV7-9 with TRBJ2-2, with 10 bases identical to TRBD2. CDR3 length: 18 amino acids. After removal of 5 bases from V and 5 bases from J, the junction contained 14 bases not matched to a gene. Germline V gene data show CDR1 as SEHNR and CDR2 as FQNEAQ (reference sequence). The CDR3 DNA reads TGTGCCAGCAGCGGCCCGATGAGCGGGAGGGTTCGGACCGGGGAGCTGTTTTTT. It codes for CASSGPMSGRVRTGELFF.